The following is a T cell receptor beta chain sequence with its context. As yet, its antigen is unknown. This entry is derived from a study of early T cells in non-severe SARS-CoV-2 infection. The CDR3 is made up of 13 amino acids. The germline gives CDR1 WSHSY, CDR2 SAAADI. After removal of 5 bases from V and 7 bases from J, the junction contained 5 bases not matched to a gene. A single record per CDR3 protein comes from TCRdb applying MiXCR to the 5' RACE reads. This table has roughly 40,000 distinct CDR3 sequences, 7.1% appearing once. Findings and caveats of the study: Anti-spike CD8 responses were favored in VDJdb matching, and private and CD4 specificities were missed.

The sample consisted of whole blood. This sequence originates from an adult who was a healthcare worker with PCR-confirmed SARS-CoV-2 infection or an uninfected control (not recorded which). V gene TRBV10-2 combines with J gene TRBJ1-2; 9 bases align to TRBD1. The CDR3 DNA sequence: TGCGCCAGCAGTTATGGACAGGGGACTGGCTACACCTTC. Protein product: CASSYGQGTGYTF.